This T cell receptor (beta chain) was identified during a study of post-analysis software for immune sequencing data. At the level of the study: Relapsing-remitting, secondary progressive and progressive-relapsing forms of multiple sclerosis all featured among disease courses.

There are a few counts of this clonotype. Its antigen is not known. Germline V gene data show CDR1 as DFQATT and CDR2 as SNEGSKA (reference sequence). The germline V and J ends were trimmed by 4 bases and 2 bases, with 8 bases remaining between them. The CDR3 extends over 12 amino acids. TCR beta cDNA libraries had unique molecular identifiers. Each CDR3 protein is one row after TCRdb ran MiXCR on the PCR reads. The sample lists a few hundred thousand distinct CDR3 sequences; roughly 30% were seen once. General study findings and limits: Significantly lower normalized Chao1 diversity was seen in multiple sclerosis patients than in controls. F measure showed strong co-clustering of same-batch samples. About 5 TRBV segments occurring more often in patients than controls included TRBV5-6, TRBV5-1 and TRBV20-1.

The sequence came from a girl aged 10-17 years with multiple sclerosis. The material sequenced was blood. The chain couples TRBV20-1 to TRBJ1-1; D gene unclear. The CDR3: CSAIRGNTEAFF. The CDR3 DNA follows: TGCAGTGCTATCCGGGGAAACACTGAAGCTTTCTTT.